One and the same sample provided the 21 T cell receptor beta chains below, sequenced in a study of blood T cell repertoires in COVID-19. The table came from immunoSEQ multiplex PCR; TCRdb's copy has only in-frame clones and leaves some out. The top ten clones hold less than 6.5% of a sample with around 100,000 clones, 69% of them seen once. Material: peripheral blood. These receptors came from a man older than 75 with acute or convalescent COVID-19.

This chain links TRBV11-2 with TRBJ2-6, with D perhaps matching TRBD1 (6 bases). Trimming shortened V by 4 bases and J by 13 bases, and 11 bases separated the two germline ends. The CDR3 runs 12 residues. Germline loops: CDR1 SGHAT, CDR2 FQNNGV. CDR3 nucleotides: TGTGCCAGCAGCTCGCCCAGGGGTGTCCTGACTTTC. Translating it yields CASSSPRGVLTF.

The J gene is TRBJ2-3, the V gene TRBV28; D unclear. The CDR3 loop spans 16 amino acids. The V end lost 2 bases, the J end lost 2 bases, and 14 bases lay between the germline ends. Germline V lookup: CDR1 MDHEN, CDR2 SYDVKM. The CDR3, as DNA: TGTGCCAGCAGTTTAGGGTTAGGAGTGCTCACAGATACGCAGTATTTT. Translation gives CASSLGLGVLTDTQYF. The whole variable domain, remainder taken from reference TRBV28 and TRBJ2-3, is DVKVTQSSRYLVKRTGEKVFLECVQDMDHENMFWYRQDPGLGLRLIYFSYDVKMKEKGDIPEGYSVSREKKERFSLILESASTNQTSMYLCASSLGLGVLTDTQYFGPGTRLTVL.

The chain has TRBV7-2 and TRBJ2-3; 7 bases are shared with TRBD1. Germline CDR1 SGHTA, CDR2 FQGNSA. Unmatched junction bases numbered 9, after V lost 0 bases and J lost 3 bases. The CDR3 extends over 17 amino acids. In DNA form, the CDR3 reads TGTGCCAGCAGCTTAGCTCAGGGGGTTCCAAGGACAGATACGCAGTATTTT. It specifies CASSLAQGVPRTDTQYF.

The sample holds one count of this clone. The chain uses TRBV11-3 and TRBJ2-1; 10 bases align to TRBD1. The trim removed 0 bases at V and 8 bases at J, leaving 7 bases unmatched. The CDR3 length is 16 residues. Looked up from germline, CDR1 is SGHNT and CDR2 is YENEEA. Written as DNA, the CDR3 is TGTGCCAGCAGCTTAGACCGGACAGGGGGGGTTGATGAGCAGTTCTTC. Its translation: CASSLDRTGGVDEQFF. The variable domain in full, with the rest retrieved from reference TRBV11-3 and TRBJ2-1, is EAGVVQSPRYKIIEKKQPVAFWCNPISGHNTLYWYLQNLGQGPELLIRYENEEAVDDSQLPKDRFSAERLKGVDSTLKIQPAELGDSAVYLCASSLDRTGGVDEQFFGPGTRLTVL.

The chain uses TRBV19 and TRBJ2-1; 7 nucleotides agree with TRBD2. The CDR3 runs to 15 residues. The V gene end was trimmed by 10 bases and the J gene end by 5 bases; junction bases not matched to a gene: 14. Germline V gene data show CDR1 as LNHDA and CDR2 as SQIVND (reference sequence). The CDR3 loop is CATTFGGFRNNEQFF. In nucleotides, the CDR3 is TGTGCCACAACCTTCGGGGGGTTCCGCAACAATGAGCAGTTCTTC.

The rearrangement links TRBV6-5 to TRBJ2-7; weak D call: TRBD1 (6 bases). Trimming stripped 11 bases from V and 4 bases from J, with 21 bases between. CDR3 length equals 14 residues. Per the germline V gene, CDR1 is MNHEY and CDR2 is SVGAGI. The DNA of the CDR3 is TGTGCCGGCAACCTCGACAGGTCTTGGTACGAGCAGTACTTC. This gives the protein CAGNLDRSWYEQYF.

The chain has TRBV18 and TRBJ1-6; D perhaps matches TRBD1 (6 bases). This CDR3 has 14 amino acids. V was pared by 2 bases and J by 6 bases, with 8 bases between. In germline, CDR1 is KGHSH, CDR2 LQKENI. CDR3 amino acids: CASSPTGINSPLHF. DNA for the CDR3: TGTGCCAGCTCACCAACAGGGATTAATTCACCCCTCCACTTT.

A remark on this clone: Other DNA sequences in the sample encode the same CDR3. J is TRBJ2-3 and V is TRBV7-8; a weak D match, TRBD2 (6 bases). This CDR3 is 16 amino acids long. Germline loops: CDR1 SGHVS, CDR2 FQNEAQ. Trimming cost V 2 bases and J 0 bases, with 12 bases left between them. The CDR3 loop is CASSLIGGASTDTQYF. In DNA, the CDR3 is TGTGCCAGCAGCTTAATAGGCGGGGCGAGCACAGATACGCAGTATTTT.

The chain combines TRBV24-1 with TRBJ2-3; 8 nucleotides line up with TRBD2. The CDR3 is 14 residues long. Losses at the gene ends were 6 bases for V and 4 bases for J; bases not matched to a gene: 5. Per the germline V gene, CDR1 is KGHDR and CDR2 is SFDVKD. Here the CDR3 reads CATSTTGGPDTQYF. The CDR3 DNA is TGTGCCACCAGTACGACGGGAGGGCCAGATACGCAGTATTTT.

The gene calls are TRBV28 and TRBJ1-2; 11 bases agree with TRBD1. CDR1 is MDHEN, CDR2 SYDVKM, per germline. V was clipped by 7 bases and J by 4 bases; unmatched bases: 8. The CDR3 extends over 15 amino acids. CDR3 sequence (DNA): TGTGCCAGCACTCCTGGACAGGGGGCTGGCTATGGCTACACCTTC. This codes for CASTPGQGAGYGYTF.

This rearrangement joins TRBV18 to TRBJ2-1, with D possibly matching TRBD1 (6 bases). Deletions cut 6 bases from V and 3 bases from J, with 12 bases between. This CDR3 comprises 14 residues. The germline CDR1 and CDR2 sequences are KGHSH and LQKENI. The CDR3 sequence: CASSQQTGYNEQFF. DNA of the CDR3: TGTGCCAGCTCCCAGCAGACAGGCTACAATGAGCAGTTCTTC.

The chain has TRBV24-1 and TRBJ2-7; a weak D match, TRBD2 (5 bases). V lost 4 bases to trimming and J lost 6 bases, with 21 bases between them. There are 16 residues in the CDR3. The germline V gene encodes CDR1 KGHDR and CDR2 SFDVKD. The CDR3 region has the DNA TGTGCCACCAGTGAAGGGAGTACGCAACTACTCCGCGAGCAGTACTTC. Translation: CATSEGSTQLLREQYF.

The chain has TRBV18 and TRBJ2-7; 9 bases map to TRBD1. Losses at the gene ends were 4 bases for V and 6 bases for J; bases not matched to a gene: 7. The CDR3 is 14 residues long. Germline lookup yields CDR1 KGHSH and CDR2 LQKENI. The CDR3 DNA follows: TGTGCCAGCTCACTCAGCGGGACAGGGATCGAGCAGTACTTC. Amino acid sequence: CASSLSGTGIEQYF.

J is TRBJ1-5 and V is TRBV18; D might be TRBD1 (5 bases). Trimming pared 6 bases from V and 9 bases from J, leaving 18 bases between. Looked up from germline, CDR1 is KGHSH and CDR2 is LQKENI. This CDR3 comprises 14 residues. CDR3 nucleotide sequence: TGTGCCAGCTCCCCGGGTGGGGCCTCAGGGCCCCAGCATTTT. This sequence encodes CASSPGGASGPQHF.

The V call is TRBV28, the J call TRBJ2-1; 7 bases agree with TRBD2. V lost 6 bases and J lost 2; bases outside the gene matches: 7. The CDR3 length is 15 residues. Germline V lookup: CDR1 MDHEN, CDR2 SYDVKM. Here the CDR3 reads CASSYTSETYNEQFF. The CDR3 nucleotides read TGTGCCAGCAGCTATACTAGCGAAACCTACAATGAGCAGTTCTTC.

The CDR3 bases are TGTGCCAGCAGCTTAAATGGGGGGGAGACCCAGTACTTC. Residues: CASSLNGGETQYF. The chain is built from TRBV7-3 and TRBJ2-5; D perhaps matches TRBD2 (6 bases). Germline V gene data show CDR1 as SGHTA and CDR2 as FQGTGA. This CDR3 has 13 amino acids. V lost 1 base and J lost 5, with 8 bases in between. Together with reference TRBV7-3 and TRBJ2-5, the CDR3 gives the full variable domain: GAGVSQTPSNKVTEKGKYVELRCDPISGHTALYWYRQSLGQGPEFLIYFQGTGAADDSGLPNDRFFAVRPEGSVSTLKIQRTERGDSAVYLCASSLNGGETQYFGPGTRLLVL.

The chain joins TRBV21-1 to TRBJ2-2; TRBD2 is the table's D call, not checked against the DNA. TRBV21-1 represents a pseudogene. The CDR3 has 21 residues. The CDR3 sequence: CASSKALMTSGTYSNTGELFF. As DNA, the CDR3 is TGTGCCAGCAGCAAAGCGCTGATGACTAGCGGGACTTATTCGAACACCGGGGAGCTGTTTTTT.

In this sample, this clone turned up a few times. CDR3 sequence reads: CASTEGEGEKLFF. CDR3 DNA: TGTGCCAGCACGGAAGGGGAGGGTGAAAAACTGTTTTTT. This chain connects TRBV6-5 to TRBJ1-4, with a weak D call TRBD1 (5 bases). Trimming shortened V by 7 bases and J by 7 bases, and 13 bases separated the two germline ends. CDR3 length: 13 amino acids. CDR1 and CDR2 (germline): MNHEY, SVGAGI.

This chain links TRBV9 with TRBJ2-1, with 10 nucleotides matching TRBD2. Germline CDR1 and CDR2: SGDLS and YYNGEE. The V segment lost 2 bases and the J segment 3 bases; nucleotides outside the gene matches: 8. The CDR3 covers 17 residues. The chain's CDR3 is CASSVPSLAGFYNEQFF. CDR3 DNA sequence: TGTGCCAGCAGCGTTCCATCACTAGCGGGGTTCTACAATGAGCAGTTCTTC.

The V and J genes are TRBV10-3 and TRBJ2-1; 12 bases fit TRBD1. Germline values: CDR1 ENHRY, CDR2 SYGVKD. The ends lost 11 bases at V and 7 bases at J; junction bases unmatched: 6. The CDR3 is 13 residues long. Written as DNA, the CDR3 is TGTGCCCACAGGGGACAGGGGGCAAATGAGCAGTTCTTC. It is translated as CAHRGQGANEQFF.

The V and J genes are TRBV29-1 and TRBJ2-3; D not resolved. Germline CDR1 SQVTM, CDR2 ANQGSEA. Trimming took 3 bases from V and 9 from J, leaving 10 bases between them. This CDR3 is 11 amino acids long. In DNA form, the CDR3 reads TGCAGCGTTGAGCTAGATATAACGCAGTATTTT. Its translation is CSVELDITQYF.